This T cell receptor (beta chain) was observed in a study of metastatic and nonmetastatic thyroid tumors. Study in general: Repertoire comparison spanned blood and tumor or nodule tissue of malignant and benign thyroid patients.

TCRdb re-called the PCR reads with MiXCR. The profile shows around 12,000 clones, about 12% of them singletons. Germline V gene data show CDR1 as SEHNR and CDR2 as FQNEAQ (reference sequence). The CDR3 has 13 amino acids. Between the trimmed V and J ends, which lost 5 bases and 1 base, there was a span of 8 bases. This clone was detected ten times or more. Thyroid surgery had not been preceded by any treatment in any patient. This clonotype originated in a female donor with papillary thyroid cancer or a benign thyroid nodule (not recorded which). Some clones in this sample may be carry-over from other donors' samples. The material sequenced was blood. The chain has TRBV7-9 and TRBJ2-5; no reliable D call. CDR3 DNA: TGTGCCAGCAGCCCTGGGGTCCAAGAGACCCAGTACTTC. Translating gives CASSPGVQETQYF.